The T cell receptor beta chain under discussion was sequenced for a study of early T cells in non-severe SARS-CoV-2 infection (dated by TCRdb to the early 2020s). Describing the broader study: Because TCR sequencing was done on bulk RNA from unsorted whole blood, the alpha and beta chains could not be paired.

Germline trimming amounts to 5 bases on V and 5 bases on J, with 1 as the count of junction bases outside the gene matches. Reading from cysteine to phenylalanine, the CDR3 counts 12 amino acids. Only the CDR3 DNA is retained, 36 bases long and in frame from the first base. The library was prepared using 5' RACE. TCRdb names NextSeq 500 as the instrument used. The TCR library protocol attached unique molecular identifiers to individual cDNA molecules to correct for sequencing error and PCR bias. Sequencing covered both TCR alpha and beta chains, and within each sample the abundances of alpha and beta sequences were tightly co-correlated. Regarding the original processing steps: Decombinator V4 was used to annotate TCR sequences for V gene, J gene and CDR3. Expanded TCRs were defined as changing significantly between any two time points under a Poisson model with p below 0.0001. TCR abundances were normalised to the total number of TCRs sequenced per sample and were expressed as counts per million. TRAV1-2 paired with TRAJ12, TRAJ20 or TRAJ33 defined MAIT TCRs, while TRAV10 paired with TRAJ18 defined iNKT TCRs. VDJdb, accessed 1 November 2021, was searched for CMV, EBV and SARS-CoV-2 annotated TCRs, with TCRs annotated for multiple antigens excluded. TCRdb reprocessing: public reads trimmed at Q25 with fastp, clones called with MiXCR, in-frame beta chains kept. Rows are unified per CDR3 protein, each entry keeping the most common DNA and genes. In this record, the V and J calls reflect TCRdb's handling and not the investigators' own analysis. Within this sample are about 69,000 distinct CDR3 sequences, with 10% to 15% of them counted one time only. The ten largest clones represent roughly 6% of the sample.

This clonotype is regarded as medium-sized (0.01 to 0.1%). No cognate antigen has been identified for it. The input lacks base qualities; no much larger clone sits a single base away. The full study reports these points: VDJdb matching was skewed toward anti-spike CD8 responses and likely underestimated virus-specific expansions, missing private and CD4 specificities.

This was a case-control study nested in a cohort of healthcare workers in London, UK, who had nasopharyngeal swab PCR tests and blood samples taken every week. Healthcare workers were recruited during the week of the UK lockdown, between 23 and 31 March 2020, and followed weekly for up to about 16 weeks. This clonotype was obtained from an adult who was a healthcare worker with PCR-confirmed SARS-CoV-2 infection or an uninfected control (not recorded which). Sequencing was carried out using whole blood. Here the chain combines TRBV12-3 or TRBV12-4 and TRBJ2-5, with TRBD1 matching 8 junction bases. The DNA reads as follows: TGTGCCAGCAGTACAGGGGGGGAGACCCAGTACTTC. Its protein is CASSTGGETQYF.